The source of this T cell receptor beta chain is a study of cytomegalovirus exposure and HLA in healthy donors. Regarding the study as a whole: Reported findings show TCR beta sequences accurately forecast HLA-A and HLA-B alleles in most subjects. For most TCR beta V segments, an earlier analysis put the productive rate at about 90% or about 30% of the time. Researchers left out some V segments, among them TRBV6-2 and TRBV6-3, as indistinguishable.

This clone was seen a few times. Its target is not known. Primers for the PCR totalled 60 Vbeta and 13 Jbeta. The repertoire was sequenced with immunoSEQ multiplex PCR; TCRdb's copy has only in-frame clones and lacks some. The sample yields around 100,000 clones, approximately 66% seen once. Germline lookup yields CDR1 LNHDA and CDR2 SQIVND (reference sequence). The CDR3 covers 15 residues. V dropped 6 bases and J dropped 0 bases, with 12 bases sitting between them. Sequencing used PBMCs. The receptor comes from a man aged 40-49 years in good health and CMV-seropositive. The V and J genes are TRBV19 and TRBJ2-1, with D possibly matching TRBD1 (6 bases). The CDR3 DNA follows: TGTGCCAGTAGCCTAGGGGGTAGCTCCTACAATGAGCAGTTCTTC. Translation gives CASSLGGSSYNEQFF.